The next 3 T cell receptor beta chains were all read from a single sample in a study of blood T cell repertoires in COVID-19. Sequencing was performed with immunoSEQ multiplex PCR; in TCRdb, only in-frame clones are kept and a portion is missing. The repertoire holds 62,000 or so clones, 65% to 90% seen once, with about 1.5% in the top ten. Sample: peripheral blood. The receptors derive from a woman aged 60 to 75 with acute or convalescent COVID-19.

The rearrangement uses TRBV27 and TRBJ2-3; 8 positions agree with TRBD2. This CDR3 has 13 amino acids. Germline CDR1 is MNHEY and CDR2 is SMNVEV (reference sequence). Trimming at V came to 6 bases and at J to 11 bases, leaving 10 bases not matched to a gene. The DNA of the CDR3 is TGTGCCAGCAGGGGGACTAGTCGAGAACGGCAGTATTTT. It encodes CASRGTSRERQYF.

The chain uses TRBV6-5 and TRBJ1-6; D is unresolved. The V gene lost 3 bases and the J gene lost 9 bases, with 9 bases spanning the gap. This CDR3 comprises 13 residues. Germline CDR1 MNHEY, CDR2 SVGAGI. The CDR3 loop reads CASSYGESSPLHF. The CDR3 coding sequence is TGTGCCAGCAGTTATGGGGAGAGTTCACCCCTCCACTTT.

The CDR3 protein is CASSSRKGAVDGYTF. DNA for the CDR3: TGTGCCAGCAGCTCCAGGAAGGGGGCGGTTGATGGCTACACCTTC. The chain joins TRBV14 to TRBJ1-2; 7 positions match TRBD1. The trim removed 5 bases at V and 6 bases at J, leaving 12 bases unmatched. In germline, CDR1 is SGHDN, CDR2 FVKESK. This CDR3 is 15 amino acids long.